This is a list of T cell receptor beta chains from one sample in a study of cytomegalovirus exposure and HLA in healthy donors. Measured with immunoSEQ multiplex PCR; TCRdb has only the in-frame clones, and not every one. The profile shows about 100,000 clones, around 72% of them singletons. Source material: PBMCs. All receptors derive from a male donor in good health and CMV-seropositive. The CDR3 runs from the conserved cysteine through the conserved F or W. A D gene is named only where the DNA matches it firmly. Clone size is not always given. Where it is, it says once, few, many or a class for expanded clones.

D gene: -
clone size: -
V gene: TRBV4-1
CDR3 protein: CASSPLSLGTGELFF

D gene: -
clone size: once
V gene: TRBV7-9
CDR3 protein: CASSLFVSGYVEAFF

D gene: TRBD2
clone size: -
V gene: TRBV27
CDR3 protein: CASRYGRQGGYEQYF

D gene: TRBD1
clone size: -
V gene: TRBV7-7
CDR3 protein: CASSETGVNTGELFF

D gene: -
clone size: -
V gene: TRBV6-1
CDR3 protein: CASSEGSRGNQPQHF

D gene: -
clone size: -
V gene: TRBV7-6
CDR3 protein: CASSRYGMIDEQYF

D gene: -
clone size: once
V gene: TRBV2
CDR3 protein: CASTPGGILSSYEQYF

D gene: -
clone size: few
V gene: TRBV6-5
CDR3 protein: CASISTVNTEAFF

D gene: -
clone size: -
V gene: TRBV5-6
CDR3 protein: CASSPRGAHGYTF

D gene: TRBD1
clone size: -
V gene: TRBV30
CDR3 protein: CAWSLDRGPQPQHF

D gene: TRBD1
clone size: once
V gene: TRBV5-1
CDR3 protein: CASRPGGETDTQYF

D gene: -
clone size: once
V gene: TRBV6-1
CDR3 protein: CASTEITTYEQYF

D gene: TRBD1
clone size: -
V gene: TRBV7-8
CDR3 protein: CASSPGQGLGEQYF

D gene: -
clone size: -
V gene: TRBV11-2
CDR3 protein: CASSFNRNEGYGYTF

D gene: TRBD1
clone size: -
V gene: TRBV19
CDR3 protein: CASSIQGAINTEAFF

D gene: -
clone size: few
V gene: TRBV4-3
CDR3 protein: CASSQDGRGNSPLHF

D gene: -
clone size: -
V gene: TRBV7-9
CDR3 protein: CASSLVVGGMRQETQYF

D gene: -
clone size: -
V gene: TRBV2
CDR3 protein: CASSENPSSWSSGNTIYF

D gene: -
clone size: few
V gene: TRBV6-5
CDR3 protein: CASSIRSRVGLHF

D gene: TRBD2
clone size: -
V gene: TRBV7-2
CDR3 protein: CASSSSGGGEQFF

D gene: TRBD1
clone size: -
V gene: TRBV6-6
CDR3 protein: CASSHRGPWDEQYF

D gene: TRBD2
clone size: -
V gene: TRBV30
CDR3 protein: CAWSVFRAGVLNTDTQYF

D gene: -
clone size: once
V gene: TRBV5-4
CDR3 protein: CASRETGIYEQYF

D gene: TRBD2
clone size: -
V gene: TRBV7-2
CDR3 protein: CASSLVGRGGTSYNEQFF

D gene: -
clone size: few
V gene: TRBV15
CDR3 protein: CATSRDSGVGQPQHF

D gene: -
clone size: -
V gene: TRBV29-1
CDR3 protein: CSLSTGCEAFF

D gene: -
clone size: once
V gene: TRBV7-8
CDR3 protein: CASSLRTQGTEAFF

D gene: TRBD2
clone size: -
V gene: TRBV9
CDR3 protein: CASSPGTSGGAMTDTQYF

D gene: -
clone size: -
V gene: TRBV6-1
CDR3 protein: CASSERGGRDQETQYF

D gene: -
clone size: -
V gene: TRBV7-2
CDR3 protein: CASSLMAGGGGADTQYF

D gene: -
clone size: -
V gene: TRBV5-1
CDR3 protein: CASSPPEPAQETQYF

D gene: -
clone size: -
V gene: TRBV2
CDR3 protein: CASSPLLINEKLFF

D gene: -
clone size: -
V gene: TRBV6-6
CDR3 protein: CASNSGVGEKLFF

D gene: TRBD1
clone size: -
V gene: TRBV2
CDR3 protein: CASNGQGNAGELFF

D gene: TRBD2
clone size: once
V gene: TRBV5-1
CDR3 protein: CASSFGTRVNTGELFF

D gene: TRBD1
clone size: once
V gene: TRBV4-1
CDR3 protein: CASGQGLSNQPQHF

D gene: -
clone size: -
V gene: TRBV6-6
CDR3 protein: CASRWTMGVTNEKLFF

D gene: -
clone size: -
V gene: TRBV15
CDR3 protein: CATSRDRSTDQQPQHF

D gene: -
clone size: -
V gene: TRBV7-3
CDR3 protein: CASSLMGGFSTDTQYF

D gene: -
clone size: -
V gene: TRBV20-1
CDR3 protein: CSARKEDTQYF

D gene: TRBD1
clone size: -
V gene: TRBV11-2
CDR3 protein: CASSYRTGGGNEQFF

D gene: -
clone size: -
V gene: TRBV7-2
CDR3 protein: CASSSLSGSYEQYF

D gene: TRBD1
clone size: -
V gene: TRBV6-4
CDR3 protein: CASSAGTGVHYGYTF

D gene: -
clone size: -
V gene: TRBV30
CDR3 protein: CAMEWVPGNTIYF

D gene: TRBD1
clone size: -
V gene: TRBV9
CDR3 protein: CASSVGVGTGGYEQYF

D gene: -
clone size: -
V gene: TRBV11-3
CDR3 protein: CASSARSLSSYNSPLHF

D gene: -
clone size: -
V gene: TRBV7-2
CDR3 protein: CASSLSGSLYGYTF

D gene: -
clone size: -
V gene: TRBV6-1
CDR3 protein: CASSEAQGQAEYEQYF

D gene: -
clone size: -
V gene: TRBV4-3
CDR3 protein: CASSQDPSGFLDF

D gene: -
clone size: -
V gene: TRBV7-2
CDR3 protein: CASSWTVPQPQHF

D gene: -
clone size: -
V gene: TRBV6-6
CDR3 protein: CASSYGGEGRGRPQHF

D gene: TRBD2
clone size: -
V gene: TRBV6-6
CDR3 protein: CASSRSGGEYNEQFF